This is a list of T cell receptor beta chains from one sample in a study of identical twins. TCRdb re-analysed the 5' RACE reads in MiXCR, keeping a single row per CDR3 protein. The sample includes about 720,000 distinct CDR3 sequences, 8.5% to 9% of them seen just once. These records were also assigned to another study, of yellow fever vaccine responses in identical twins.

Input material: PBMCs. These receptors originate from a woman aged 18 to 35 in good health. CDR3s include the opening cysteine and the closing phenylalanine or tryptophan. The order of the fields is D gene, clone size, J gene, V gene, CDR3 DNA, CDR3 protein. The D gene is left open where the match is weak. Expanded clones get a size class; other rows say once, few or many, or leave the size out.

D: NA
size: NA
J: TRBJ2-2
V: TRBV6-2/TRBV6-3
DNA: TGTGCCAGCAGGGAGTTGTCCACCACCGGGGAGCTGTTTTTT
CDR3: CASRELSTTGELFF

D: NA
size: many
J: TRBJ2-1
V: TRBV6-5
DNA: TGTGCCAGCAGTTACGGCAGGGGAAATGAGCAGTTCTTC
CDR3: CASSYGRGNEQFF

D: TRBD1
size: NA
J: TRBJ1-1
V: TRBV6-2/TRBV6-3
DNA: TGTGCCAGCACCCAACCCGGGACAGGGGTCGTGAACACTGAAGCTTTCTTT
CDR3: CASTQPGTGVVNTEAFF

D: NA
size: many
J: TRBJ2-1
V: TRBV12-3/TRBV12-4
DNA: TGTGCCAGCAGTCCCTTGGGGAATGAGCAGTTCTTC
CDR3: CASSPLGNEQFF

D: TRBD2
size: few
J: TRBJ2-7
V: TRBV20-1
DNA: TGCAGTGCCCGACTAGCGGGAGCATCCGAGCAGTACTTC
CDR3: CSARLAGASEQYF

D: TRBD1
size: few
J: TRBJ2-5
V: TRBV5-1
DNA: TGCGCCAGCAGCTTGGAGACAGGGGGCCGGGAGACCCAGTACTTC
CDR3: CASSLETGGRETQYF

D: NA
size: few
J: TRBJ2-7
V: TRBV18
DNA: TGTGCCAGCTCACCGAGGCGGGGGCACGAGCAGTACTTC
CDR3: CASSPRRGHEQYF

D: NA
size: NA
J: TRBJ2-3
V: TRBV7-6
DNA: TGTGCCAGCAGCTTAGGGGGTGGCGGGGAACACACAGATACGCAGTATTTT
CDR3: CASSLGGGGEHTDTQYF

D: NA
size: many
J: TRBJ2-3
V: TRBV7-9
DNA: TGTGCCAGCAGCTTCGCGGGACGCACAGATACGCAGTATTTT
CDR3: CASSFAGRTDTQYF

D: NA
size: many
J: TRBJ2-2
V: TRBV5-1
DNA: TGCGCCAGCAGCCCTACAGGAGGATGGGGCACCGGGGAGCTGTTTTTT
CDR3: CASSPTGGWGTGELFF

D: NA
size: few
J: TRBJ2-1
V: TRBV28
DNA: TGTGCCAGCAGCCCTCGGGACATCCAAGGGTATGAGCAGTTCTTC
CDR3: CASSPRDIQGYEQFF

D: NA
size: NA
J: TRBJ1-1
V: TRBV4-2
DNA: TGTGCCAGCAGCCAAGAAAGGTCAGCTTTCTTT
CDR3: CASSQERSAFF

D: NA
size: many
J: TRBJ2-3
V: TRBV2
DNA: TGTGCCAGCAGGAGAGGTGCTGGGACAGATACGCAGTATTTT
CDR3: CASRRGAGTDTQYF

D: NA
size: NA
J: TRBJ2-7
V: TRBV20-1
DNA: TGCAGTGCTAGACACCCGGGGCAGAACTACGAGCAGTACTTC
CDR3: CSARHPGQNYEQYF

D: TRBD1
size: many
J: TRBJ2-3
V: TRBV24-1
DNA: TGTGCCACCAGTGATTTGGAGGGGGCTACAGATACGCAGTATTTT
CDR3: CATSDLEGATDTQYF

D: TRBD2
size: few
J: TRBJ2-1
V: TRBV11-2
DNA: TGTGCCAGCAGCTTCATAGCGGGGGCCTCCTACAATGAGCAGTTCTTC
CDR3: CASSFIAGASYNEQFF

D: NA
size: many
J: TRBJ2-1
V: TRBV11-2
DNA: TGTGCCAGCAGCTTAGATCCCTCAGCCTACTATAACAATGAGCAGTTCTTC
CDR3: CASSLDPSAYYNNEQFF

D: NA
size: NA
J: TRBJ2-3
V: TRBV7-9
DNA: TGTGCCAGCACCCGGTCAGATACGCATTATTTT
CDR3: CASTRSDTHYF

D: TRBD2
size: few
J: TRBJ2-5
V: TRBV7-2
DNA: TGTGCCAGCAGCCCGAGACTAGCGGGGTACCAAGAGACCCAGTACTTC
CDR3: CASSPRLAGYQETQYF

D: NA
size: many
J: TRBJ2-3
V: TRBV10-3
DNA: TGTGCCATCAAAGCAGATGGTCGGAACACAGATACGCAGTATTTT
CDR3: CAIKADGRNTDTQYF

D: NA
size: many
J: TRBJ2-1
V: TRBV24-1
DNA: TGTGCCACCAGTGAAGCAGGGAGCTACAATGAGCAGTTCTTC
CDR3: CATSEAGSYNEQFF

D: TRBD1
size: NA
J: TRBJ2-2
V: TRBV12-3/TRBV12-4
DNA: TGTGCCAGCACCTACAGGGGGACGAACACCGGGGAGCTGTTTTTT
CDR3: CASTYRGTNTGELFF

D: NA
size: NA
J: TRBJ2-1
V: TRBV4-3
DNA: TGCGCCAGCAGCCAAGGGCGGGACCACATATACAATGAGCAGTTCTTC
CDR3: CASSQGRDHIYNEQFF

D: NA
size: many
J: TRBJ2-7
V: TRBV20-1
DNA: TGCAGTGCAAACAAAAGGGGGGTCTCGGACTACGAGCAGTACTTC
CDR3: CSANKRGVSDYEQYF

D: TRBD2
size: few
J: TRBJ2-2
V: TRBV29-1
DNA: TGCAGCGTTGAGGGACTAGCGGGAGGAAGAACCGGGGAGCTGTTTTTT
CDR3: CSVEGLAGGRTGELFF

D: NA
size: many
J: TRBJ2-1
V: TRBV28
DNA: TGTGCCAGCAGCCCTCACCAGGGGGGCCCACAGGAGCAGTTCTTC
CDR3: CASSPHQGGPQEQFF

D: NA
size: NA
J: TRBJ2-2
V: TRBV12-3/TRBV12-4
DNA: TGTGCCAGCAGCTCCACGGGGGTCACCGGGGAGCTGTTTTTT
CDR3: CASSSTGVTGELFF

D: NA
size: many
J: TRBJ2-3
V: TRBV5-1
DNA: TGCGCCAGCAGCTTGGCCTCTAGCGTCGGTACAGATACGCAGTATTTT
CDR3: CASSLASSVGTDTQYF

D: NA
size: many
J: TRBJ1-1
V: TRBV7-9
DNA: TGTGCCAGCAGCATCAACGCACTCACTGAAGCTTTCTTT
CDR3: CASSINALTEAFF

D: TRBD2
size: many
J: TRBJ2-1
V: TRBV4-2
DNA: TGTGCCAGCAGCCAAGACCCCAGCGGGAGCAATGAGCAGTTCTTC
CDR3: CASSQDPSGSNEQFF

D: NA
size: NA
J: TRBJ2-7
V: TRBV20-1
DNA: TGCAGTTTCTTGAACAGGGTATTGTACGAGCAGTACTTC
CDR3: CSFLNRVLYEQYF

D: NA
size: NA
J: TRBJ2-1
V: TRBV27
DNA: TGTGCCAGCAGTGACATAGTCGGTGCTCAGTTCTTC
CDR3: CASSDIVGAQFF